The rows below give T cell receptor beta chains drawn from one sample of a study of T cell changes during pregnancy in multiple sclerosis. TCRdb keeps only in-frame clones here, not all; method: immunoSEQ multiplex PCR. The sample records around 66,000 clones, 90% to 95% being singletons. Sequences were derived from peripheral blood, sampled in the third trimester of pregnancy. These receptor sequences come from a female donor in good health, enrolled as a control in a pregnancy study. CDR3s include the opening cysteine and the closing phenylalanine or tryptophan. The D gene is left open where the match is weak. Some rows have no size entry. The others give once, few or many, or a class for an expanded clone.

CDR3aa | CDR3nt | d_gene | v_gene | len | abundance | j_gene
CASRDTGTGGNTEAFF | TGTGCCAGCAGGGACACAGGGACGGGCGGGAACACTGAAGCTTTCTTT | NA | TRBV28 | 16 | NA | TRBJ1-1
CASSSGTSGHEQFF | TGTGCCAGCAGCTCCGGGACTAGCGGGCATGAGCAGTTCTTC | TRBD2 | TRBV7-2 | 14 | NA | TRBJ2-1
CAWRTPLAGGKGYTF | TGTGCCTGGAGGACCCCTCTCGCAGGGGGAAAGGGCTACACCTTC | TRBD1 | TRBV30 | 15 | NA | TRBJ1-2
CASSLTGGLSSGNTIYF | TGTGCCAGCAGCTTGACCGGGGGGCTTAGCTCTGGAAACACCATATATTTT | NA | TRBV7-8 | 17 | once | TRBJ1-3
CASSLRGLGANVLTF | TGTGCCAGCAGTCTCAGGGGGTTGGGGGCCAACGTCCTGACTTTC | TRBD1 | TRBV6-6 | 15 | NA | TRBJ2-6
CAGGAGSGKLFF | TGTGCCGGAGGAGCGGGCTCGGGGAAACTGTTTTTT | NA | TRBV2 | 12 | NA | TRBJ1-4
CASSLEDPRADTQYF | TGTGCCAGCAGCTTGGAGGACCCCAGGGCAGATACGCAGTATTTT | NA | TRBV5-4 | 15 | NA | TRBJ2-3
CAISDSQGQVPHGYTF | TGTGCCATCAGTGATTCCCAGGGACAGGTTCCCCATGGCTACACCTTC | TRBD1 | TRBV10-3 | 16 | NA | TRBJ1-2
CASSQGLVVAETQYF | TGCGCCAGCAGCCAAGGATTAGTGGTTGCGGAGACCCAGTACTTC | NA | TRBV4-1 | 15 | once | TRBJ2-5
CASSQVYGAGEQYF | TGTGCCAGCAGCCAAGTTTATGGGGCTGGCGAGCAGTACTTC | NA | TRBV14 | 14 | NA | TRBJ2-7
CASSPPDRFREAFF | TGTGCCAGCAGTCCCCCGGACAGGTTCAGGGAAGCTTTCTTT | TRBD1 | TRBV28 | 14 | NA | TRBJ1-1
CASSLVGAGGYTF | TGTGCCAGCAGCTTAGTGGGGGCAGGTGGCTACACCTTC | NA | TRBV7-8 | 13 | NA | TRBJ1-2
CASSLRTGGAVMDGYTF | TGTGCCAGCAGCTTGAGGACAGGGGGCGCGGTGATGGATGGCTACACCTTC | TRBD1 | TRBV11-2 | 17 | NA | TRBJ1-2
CASGGGHEQYF | TGTGCCAGTGGCGGGGGCCACGAGCAGTACTTC | NA | TRBV19 | 11 | NA | TRBJ2-7
CASTYSDEQFF | TGTGCCAGCACCTATTCTGATGAGCAGTTCTTC | NA | TRBV2 | 11 | NA | TRBJ2-1
CASSLARGREELFF | TGTGCCAGCAGCTTAGCCAGGGGGCGCGAAGAACTGTTTTTT | TRBD1 | TRBV7-9 | 14 | NA | TRBJ1-4
CASSSGQGGDTQYF | TGTGCCAGCAGCTCCGGACAGGGAGGCGATACGCAGTATTTT | TRBD1 | TRBV7-6 | 14 | NA | TRBJ2-3
CASRPYEAVINIQYF | TGTGCCAGCAGACCCTACGAGGCCGTGATAAACATTCAGTACTTC | NA | TRBV6-1 | 15 | NA | TRBJ2-4
CASSPIGGGTGELFF | TGCGCCAGCAGCCCTATAGGGGGGGGAACCGGGGAGCTGTTTTTT | NA | TRBV4-1 | 15 | NA | TRBJ2-2
CASSLVDRDYGYTF | TGCGCCAGCAGCTTGGTGGACAGGGACTATGGCTACACCTTC | TRBD1 | TRBV5-1 | 14 | NA | TRBJ1-2
CASSAGQLNQPQHF | TGTGCCAGCAGTGCGGGACAGCTTAATCAGCCCCAGCATTTT | TRBD1 | TRBV6-5 | 14 | NA | TRBJ1-5
CASTDKLVETQYF | TGTGCCAGTACGGACAAACTCGTTGAGACCCAGTACTTC | NA | TRBV19 | 13 | NA | TRBJ2-5
CASSRAGGADTQYF | TGCGCCAGCAGCCGAGCGGGAGGGGCAGATACGCAGTATTTT | TRBD2 | TRBV5-1 | 14 | NA | TRBJ2-3
CASSSPGRAYNEQFF | TGTGCCAGCAGCTCCCCCGGGAGGGCCTACAATGAGCAGTTCTTC | TRBD2 | TRBV7-2 | 15 | NA | TRBJ2-1
CASSPEAGSSSYNEQFF | TGTGCCAGCAGCCCGGAGGCGGGGTCGAGCTCCTACAATGAGCAGTTCTTC | NA | TRBV11-2 | 17 | once | TRBJ2-1
CATTSRDGELFF | TGTGCCACCACTAGCCGGGACGGGGAGCTGTTTTTT | NA | TRBV15 | 12 | NA | TRBJ2-2
CASDRRSTEAFF | TGTGCCAGTGACCGGAGGTCCACTGAAGCTTTCTTT | NA | TRBV2 | 12 | NA | TRBJ1-1
CSAVLNEKLFF | TGCAGTGCCGTCTTAAATGAAAAACTGTTTTTT | NA | TRBV20-1 | 11 | once | TRBJ1-4
CASSEGQGRETQYF | TGTGCCAGCAGCGAGGGACAGGGCCGGGAGACCCAGTACTTC | TRBD1 | TRBV5-4 | 14 | NA | TRBJ2-5
CASGGAGINEQFF | TGTGCCAGCGGAGGGGCCGGTATCAATGAGCAGTTCTTC | NA | TRBV6-5 | 13 | NA | TRBJ2-1
CATNRFGAVHTGELFF | TGTGCCACCAATAGGTTTGGCGCGGTTCATACCGGGGAGCTGTTTTTT | NA | TRBV6-4 | 16 | NA | TRBJ2-2
CASSLQVGGGYTF | TGTGCCAGTAGTCTCCAGGTGGGGGGTGGCTACACCTTC | NA | TRBV19 | 13 | once | TRBJ1-2
CASSPGTGGEHAEQYF | TGTGCCAGCAGCCCCGGGACAGGGGGCGAACATGCCGAGCAGTACTTC | TRBD1 | TRBV2 | 16 | NA | TRBJ2-7
CASSRSSGGSYEQYF | TGCGCCAGCAGCAGGTCTAGCGGGGGGTCCTACGAGCAGTACTTC | TRBD2 | TRBV5-1 | 15 | NA | TRBJ2-7
CASLRGATGELFF | TGTGCCAGCCTTAGAGGAGCCACCGGGGAGCTGTTTTTT | NA | TRBV19 | 13 | NA | TRBJ2-2
CAISESLAGVGTGELFF | TGTGCCATCAGTGAGTCCCTAGCGGGAGTCGGAACCGGGGAGCTGTTTTTT | TRBD2 | TRBV10-3 | 17 | NA | TRBJ2-2
CASRTGNEQYF | TGTGCGAGCAGGACGGGGAACGAGCAGTACTTC | NA | TRBV6-1 | 11 | NA | TRBJ2-7
CASSFYPDNLEKLFF | TGCGCCAGCAGCTTTTATCCGGACAACCTTGAAAAACTGTTTTTT | NA | TRBV5-1 | 15 | NA | TRBJ1-4
CASSYSNLEGDAQFF | TGTGCCAGCAGTTACTCTAATCTAGAAGGGGATGCGCAGTTCTTC | NA | TRBV6-5 | 15 | NA | TRBJ2-1
CASSPHRGVETQYF | TGTGCCAGCAGCCCGCACAGGGGCGTCGAGACCCAGTACTTC | TRBD1 | TRBV11-2 | 14 | NA | TRBJ2-5
CASSQDMGGGGYTF | TGTGCCAGCAGCCAGGACATGGGGGGTGGTGGCTACACCTTC | NA | TRBV7-8 | 14 | NA | TRBJ1-2
CASTWDRWESGYTF | TGTGCCAGCACATGGGACAGGTGGGAGAGCGGCTACACCTTC | TRBD1 | TRBV5-6 | 14 | NA | TRBJ1-2
CASSQVRDNNYGYTF | TGCGCCAGCAGCCAAGTCCGGGACAATAACTATGGCTACACCTTC | NA | TRBV4-1 | 15 | NA | TRBJ1-2
CASRTSGIEHLADTQYF | TGTGCCAGCCGGACTAGCGGGATAGAGCACCTCGCAGATACGCAGTATTTT | TRBD2 | TRBV28 | 17 | NA | TRBJ2-3
CASSSRTGEGEQYF | TGTGCCAGCAGCTCCCGGACAGGGGAAGGCGAGCAGTACTTC | TRBD1 | TRBV11-2 | 14 | NA | TRBJ2-7
CASSSPGKYEQYF | TGTGCCAGCAGTTCGCCGGGAAAATACGAGCAGTACTTC | NA | TRBV7-9 | 13 | NA | TRBJ2-7
CASSYTTGTYGYTF | TGTGCCAGCAGTTATACGACAGGGACCTATGGCTACACCTTC | TRBD1 | TRBV6-5 | 14 | NA | TRBJ1-2
CASSRPGQGYRAVGYTF | TGTGCCAGCAGCAGACCGGGACAGGGGTACCGAGCGGTCGGCTACACCTTC | TRBD1 | TRBV9 | 17 | NA | TRBJ1-2
CASFNGRENTEAFF | TGTGCCAGTTTTAATGGGAGGGAGAACACTGAAGCTTTCTTT | NA | TRBV19 | 14 | few | TRBJ1-1
CASTSPGLADEQYF | TGTGCCAGCACTTCTCCGGGACTAGCGGACGAGCAGTACTTC | TRBD2 | TRBV18 | 14 | NA | TRBJ2-7
CASSTRLAGGPTQYF | TGTGCCAGCAGCACAAGACTAGCGGGGGGGCCTACGCAGTATTTT | TRBD2 | TRBV27 | 15 | once | TRBJ2-3
CASSVAEGKTEAFF | TGTGCCAGCAGCGTAGCGGAGGGTAAGACTGAAGCTTTCTTT | NA | TRBV9 | 14 | NA | TRBJ1-1
CSVGWGQGYNEKLFF | TGCAGCGTTGGTTGGGGACAGGGATATAATGAAAAACTGTTTTTT | TRBD1 | TRBV29-1 | 15 | once | TRBJ1-4
CASSLGGELYEQYF | TGTGCCAGCAGCTTGGGCGGGGAGCTTTACGAGCAGTACTTC | NA | TRBV5-4 | 14 | NA | TRBJ2-7
CASSSRQGQVYGYTF | TGTGCCAGCAGCTCAAGACAGGGGCAAGTCTATGGCTACACCTTC | TRBD1 | TRBV7-2 | 15 | NA | TRBJ1-2
CASSLAQNTEAFF | TGTGCCAGCAGCTTAGCACAGAACACTGAAGCTTTCTTT | NA | TRBV11-3 | 13 | NA | TRBJ1-1
CAWSIGTGLNQPQHF | TGTGCCTGGAGTATAGGGACAGGCTTGAATCAGCCCCAGCATTTT | TRBD1 | TRBV30 | 15 | NA | TRBJ1-5
CASSTPGQGYTF | TGTGCCAGTTCCACCCCAGGTCAGGGCTACACCTTC | NA | TRBV28 | 12 | NA | TRBJ1-2
CSVEDLWAGETQYF | TGCAGCGTTGAAGATCTCTGGGCGGGTGAGACCCAGTACTTC | NA | TRBV29-1 | 14 | NA | TRBJ2-5
CASSLSEIARSTGELFF | TGTGCCAGCAGTTTATCGGAAATAGCCCGGAGCACCGGGGAGCTGTTTTTT | NA | TRBV27 | 17 | NA | TRBJ2-2